These T cell receptor beta chains were read from a single sample in a study of T-cell reconstitution after alpha-beta-depleted transplantation in children. TCRdb re-derived calls from the PCR reads in MiXCR, one entry per CDR3 protein. The sample contains around 250,000 distinct CDR3 sequences, 7.5% to 9.5% of which appear only once. The input for sequencing was PBMCs, mostly from graft donor cells, taken 180 days after TCRalphabeta/CD19-depleted stem cell transplant. The receptors were sampled from a male patient under 18 who had a stem cell transplant for acute lymphoblastic leukemia, so the T cells may come from the graft donor. Each CDR3 is given with its conserved first and last residue. D genes are given only for firm matches. Size values are once, few and many counts, or a class for expanded clones, and some rows have none.

V gene: TRBV6-5; clone size: many; D gene: NA; J gene: TRBJ1-5; CDR3 DNA: TGTGCCAGCAGGACCGGAACCCAGCCCCAGCATTTT; CDR3 protein: CASRTGTQPQHF
V gene: TRBV5-4; clone size: NA; D gene: TRBD2; J gene: TRBJ2-1; CDR3 DNA: TGTGCCAGCAGCTTTAGCGGGGACTACAATGAGCAGTTCTTC; CDR3 protein: CASSFSGDYNEQFF
V gene: TRBV7-9; clone size: many; D gene: TRBD2; J gene: TRBJ2-2; CDR3 DNA: TGTGCCAGCAGCCCTCAACTAGCGCTCGGGGAGCTGTTTTTT; CDR3 protein: CASSPQLALGELFF
V gene: TRBV29-1; clone size: many; D gene: NA; J gene: TRBJ2-3; CDR3 DNA: TGCAGCGTTGGCCAGGAATTCACAGATACGCAGTATTTT; CDR3 protein: CSVGQEFTDTQYF
V gene: TRBV5-6; clone size: few; D gene: TRBD1; J gene: TRBJ1-6; CDR3 DNA: TGTGCCAGCAGCTTGGGCAGGGGGCGTAATTCACCCCTCCACTTT; CDR3 protein: CASSLGRGRNSPLHF
V gene: TRBV29-1; clone size: many; D gene: NA; J gene: TRBJ2-7; CDR3 DNA: TGCAGCGTACGCGTGGGGGCCTACGAGCAGTACTTC; CDR3 protein: CSVRVGAYEQYF
V gene: TRBV7-2; clone size: many; D gene: TRBD2; J gene: TRBJ2-7; CDR3 DNA: TGTGCCAGCAGCTTAGCGCCCGGGGGGATTGCTAACGAGCAGTACTTC; CDR3 protein: CASSLAPGGIANEQYF
V gene: TRBV20-1; clone size: many; D gene: TRBD2; J gene: TRBJ2-2; CDR3 DNA: TGCAGTGCTACCAGCGGGAGGTACACCGGGGAGCTGTTTTTT; CDR3 protein: CSATSGRYTGELFF
V gene: TRBV7-6; clone size: many; D gene: NA; J gene: TRBJ1-5; CDR3 DNA: TGTGCCAGCAGCTTAGCGGGGGGGACTCAGCCCCAGCATTTT; CDR3 protein: CASSLAGGTQPQHF
V gene: TRBV5-1; clone size: many; D gene: TRBD2; J gene: TRBJ2-2; CDR3 DNA: TGCGCCAGCGGAACCCGGACAGGCGGGAGGGAATCCGGGGAGCTGTTTTTT; CDR3 protein: CASGTRTGGRESGELFF